Each of the 23 T cell receptor beta chains below was sequenced from the same sample in a study of cytomegalovirus exposure and HLA in healthy donors listed by TCRdb under 2017. Receptor amplification or capture employed the immunoSEQ multiplex PCR assay. For the multiplex PCR, a mixture combining 60 forward primers for TCR Vbeta segments and 13 reverse primers for TCR Jbeta segments was used. TCRdb carries this immuneACCESS record with in-frame sequences only. Its versions omit some clonotypes, under half of them owing to an unresolved V gene in the studies checked, with the rest unexplained. The sample table records about 160,000 clones; roughly 77% of these occur just once. The ten largest clones capture around 1.9% of the sample. Sample: PBMCs. The origin of the receptors is a woman younger than 30 in good health and CMV-seronegative.

The chain links TRBV5-8 to TRBJ2-7; D perhaps matches TRBD2 (6 bases). This CDR3 region has 15 residues. Germline V gene lookup returns CDR1 SGHTS and CDR2 YDEGEE. The V end was cut by 3 bases, the J end by 0 bases, with 13 bases between. The chain's CDR3 is CASSWGSSASYEQYF. CDR3 coding DNA: TGTGCCAGCAGCTGGGGGTCTAGCGCCTCCTACGAGCAGTACTTC.

This rearrangement joins TRBV19 to TRBJ2-1, with 8 positions matching TRBD2. The CDR3 contains 15 residues. The germline CDR1 and CDR2 sequences are LNHDA and SQIVND (reference sequence). Trimming removed 6 bases from V and 2 bases from J; junction bases left unmatched: 6. The CDR3 nucleotides are TGTGCCAGTAGCCTAAGACTAGCGCCCTACAATGAGCAGTTCTTC. This gives the protein CASSLRLAPYNEQFF. Looking up the rest from reference TRBV19 and TRBJ2-1 gives the full variable domain: DGGITQSPKYLFRKEGQNVTLSCEQNLNHDAMYWYRQDPGQGLRLIYYSQIVNDFQKGDIAEGYSVSREKKESFPLTVTSAQKNPTAFYLCASSLRLAPYNEQFFGPGTRLTVL.

The genes are TRBV7-4 and TRBJ2-7; 7 nucleotides line up with TRBD1. CDR3 length: 16 residues. V was pared by 1 base and J by 2 bases, with 8 bases of the junction left unmatched. Germline V gene sequence: CDR1 SGHVT, CDR2 SQSDAQ. CDR3 in amino acids: CASSLVVKQGTYEQYF. CDR3 in DNA: TGTGCCAGCAGCTTAGTAGTAAAACAGGGGACCTACGAGCAGTACTTC. Full variable domain (rest looked up from reference TRBV7-4 and TRBJ2-7): GAGVSQSPRYKVAKRGRDVALRCDSISGHVTLYWYRQTLGQGSEVLTYSQSDAQRDKSGRPSGRFSAERPERSVSTLKIQRTEQGDSAVYLCASSLVVKQGTYEQYFGPGTRLTVT.

The chain uses TRBV28 and TRBJ1-2, with no clear D. Germline CDR1 MDHEN, CDR2 SYDVKM. Deletions cut 6 bases from V and 5 bases from J, with 10 bases between. The CDR3 is 12 residues long. CDR3 loop: CASSLLRYGYTF. The CDR3 DNA reads TGTGCCAGCAGCCTATTGCGGTATGGCTACACCTTC.

This chain links TRBV5-1 with TRBJ2-1, with D perhaps matching TRBD1 (6 bases). The CDR3 is made up of 14 amino acids. Germline lookup yields CDR1 SGHRS and CDR2 YFSETQ. Trimming cost V 3 bases and J 9 bases, with 16 bases left between them. The CDR3 bases are TGCGCCAGCAGCTGGCAACAGGGCTCGGGTGAGCAGTTCTTC. Protein product: CASSWQQGSGEQFF.

The chain carries TRBV7-3 and TRBJ1-2, with 7 bases lining up with TRBD1. Germline loops: CDR1 SGHTA, CDR2 FQGTGA. The CDR3 runs 13 residues. V was pared by 0 bases and J by 7 bases, with 2 bases of the junction left unmatched. The CDR3 coding sequence is TGTGCCAGCAGCTTAACAAGGGGGCTTGGCTACACCTTC. Amino acid sequence: CASSLTRGLGYTF.

The chain recombines TRBV2 with TRBJ2-5; D may be TRBD1 (5 bases). The CDR3 runs to 13 residues. In germline, CDR1 is SNHLY, CDR2 FYNNEI. V lost 4 bases, J lost 2 bases, and 8 bases lay in between. The DNA for the CDR3 is TGTGCCAGCAGTGGGAACAGGCAAGAGACCCAGTACTTC. This translates into CASSGNRQETQYF.

The chain has TRBV25-1 and TRBJ2-3, with TRBD2 as a possible D gene (7 bases). The length of the CDR3 is 16 residues. The V and J ends lost 0 bases and 4 bases respectively, with 14 bases between them. Germline assignment: CDR1 MGHDK and CDR2 SYGVNS. The CDR3 spells CASSEYSGGRPDTQYF. CDR3 DNA: TGTGCCAGCAGTGAATATTCCGGGGGGCGCCCAGATACGCAGTATTTT.

The sample holds a few counts of this clone. V and J are TRBV2 and TRBJ1-5; D is ambiguous. CDR1 SNHLY and CDR2 FYNNEI come from the germline V gene. This CDR3 is 15 amino acids long. Between the trimmed V and J ends, which lost 4 bases and 0 bases, there was a span of 10 bases. The CDR3 spells CASSVGTNSNQPQHF. The CDR3 DNA follows: TGTGCCAGCAGTGTGGGCACGAATAGCAATCAGCCCCAGCATTTT.

The chain recombines TRBV5-1 with TRBJ2-7; 10 bases agree with TRBD2. The CDR3 loop spans 19 amino acids. Germline CDR1 is SGHRS and CDR2 is YFSETQ. Losses at the gene ends were 0 bases for V and 0 bases for J; bases not matched to a gene: 12. The CDR3 protein is CASSLGASGRAYSSYEQYF. Written as DNA, the CDR3 is TGCGCCAGCAGCTTGGGCGCCAGCGGGAGGGCTTATTCCTCCTACGAGCAGTACTTC.

The genes are TRBV7-9 and TRBJ1-4; D is possibly TRBD1 (6 bases). CDR3 length: 16 residues. From germline, CDR1 is SEHNR and CDR2 FQNEAQ (reference sequence). V lost 8 bases to trimming and J lost 4 bases, with 20 bases between them. DNA of the CDR3: TGTGCCAGCCGGACAGCAGGGGAGGGGGGTAATGAAAAACTGTTTTTT. It specifies CASRTAGEGGNEKLFF.

This chain joins TRBV5-1 and TRBJ2-7, with D possibly matching TRBD2 (5 bases). The CDR3 runs 14 residues. Trimming took 5 bases from V and 0 from J, leaving 12 bases between them. Germline-derived CDR1 and CDR2 are SGHRS and YFSETQ. Here the CDR3 DNA reads TGCGCCAGCAGAAGAGTAGGGAGCTCCTACGAGCAGTACTTC. It encodes CASRRVGSSYEQYF.

The J gene is TRBJ1-3, the V gene TRBV7-2; D might be TRBD1 (5 bases). Germline V gene lookup returns CDR1 SGHTA and CDR2 FQGNSA. The CDR3 has 13 amino acids. V was shortened by 5 bases and J by 3 bases, with 8 bases between the two germline ends. The CDR3 sequence is CASSTRDGNTIYF. The CDR3 coding sequence is TGTGCCAGCAGCACCAGGGATGGAAACACCATATATTTT.

This clone was counted between two and nine times. The chain links TRBV6-5 to TRBJ1-1; weak D call: TRBD1 (5 bases). Trimming pared 0 bases from V and 2 bases from J, leaving 13 bases between. The CDR3 is made up of 16 amino acids. Germline CDR1 reads MNHEY; CDR2 reads SVGAGI. The CDR3, as DNA: TGTGCCAGCAGTTACTCGAGAGGAGGGGCTAACACTGAAGCTTTCTTT. As protein: CASSYSRGGANTEAFF.

The rearrangement links TRBV9 to TRBJ2-1; 11 bases align to TRBD2. V shed 0 bases and J 7 bases; nucleotides not matched to a gene: 3. Germline V lookup: CDR1 SGDLS, CDR2 YYNGEE. CDR3 length equals 15 residues. The CDR3 sequence is CASSVGLAGRNEQFF. CDR3 in DNA: TGTGCCAGCAGCGTAGGACTAGCGGGACGGAATGAGCAGTTCTTC.

The CDR3 region has the DNA TGCAGCGTTGAAGTCCCGCAAGGGACAGGGGGCTCTGGGGCCAACGTCCTGACTTTC. Its protein is CSVEVPQGTGGSGANVLTF. The genes are TRBV29-1 and TRBJ2-6, with 11 bases lining up with TRBD1. The germline gives CDR1 SQVTM, CDR2 ANQGSEA. This CDR3 has 19 amino acids. V lost 1 base and J lost 0; bases outside the gene matches: 8.

The chain combines TRBV5-1 with TRBJ2-1; TRBD2 matches at 13 bases. CDR1 and CDR2 (germline): SGHRS, YFSETQ. Germline trimming cut 3 bases from V and 4 bases from J; bases unmatched to any gene: 4. The CDR3 sequence is 16 residues long. The CDR3 DNA is TGCGCCAGCAGCTCCCAGACTAGCGGGGGGTACAATGAGCAGTTCTTC. Translation: CASSSQTSGGYNEQFF.

On this clone: At the DNA level, this CDR3 is encoded by other sequences in the same sample as well. The chain employs TRBV5-1 and TRBJ2-5; D remains ambiguous. The V end lost 3 bases, the J end lost 2 bases, and 2 bases lay between the germline ends. CDR1 is SGHRS, CDR2 YFSETQ, per germline. The CDR3 runs to 11 residues. CDR3 region: CASSSQETQYF. DNA of the CDR3: TGCGCCAGCAGCTCGCAAGAGACCCAGTACTTC.

The genes are TRBV7-3 and TRBJ1-2, with 10 bases that match TRBD1. Per germline, CDR1 SGHTA and CDR2 FQGTGA. The CDR3 sequence is 16 residues long. The V gene end was trimmed by 5 bases and the J gene end by 8 bases; junction bases not matched to a gene: 14. The CDR3: CASSISGTGVLSGYTF. The CDR3 coding sequence is TGTGCCAGCAGCATCTCCGGGACAGGGGTTTTGAGCGGCTACACCTTC.

This clone appeared a single time. The chain links TRBV11-2 to TRBJ2-5; D is possibly TRBD2 (5 bases). Trimming took 7 bases from V and 11 from J, leaving 17 bases between them. The CDR3 has 12 residues. In germline, CDR1 is SGHAT, CDR2 FQNNGV. CDR3 protein: CASTKDLWEQYF. CDR3 nucleotides: TGTGCCAGCACCAAGGACCTTTGGGAGCAGTACTTC.

V is TRBV29-1 and J is TRBJ2-7; 15 positions agree with TRBD2. Germline trimming cut 6 bases from V and 5 bases from J; bases unmatched to any gene: 2. The germline V gene has CDR1 SQVTM and CDR2 ANQGSEA. The CDR3 runs to 13 residues. In DNA form, the CDR3 reads TGCAGCGTGGGGACTAGCGGGAGGAACGAGCAGTACTTC. Translation gives CSVGTSGRNEQYF.

This clone was counted between two and nine times. This chain connects TRBV19 to TRBJ2-6, with D perhaps TRBD1 (5 bases). Germline V gene data show CDR1 as LNHDA and CDR2 as SQIVND (reference sequence). The CDR3 totals 14 residues. The V and J ends lost 5 bases and 1 base respectively, with 6 bases between them. As DNA, the CDR3 is TGTGCCAGTAGTTCAGGGTCTGGGGCCAACGTCCTGACTTTC. Translated: CASSSGSGANVLTF. Full variable domain (outside the CDR3, taken from reference TRBV19 and TRBJ2-6): DGGITQSPKYLFRKEGQNVTLSCEQNLNHDAMYWYRQDPGQGLRLIYYSQIVNDFQKGDIAEGYSVSREKKESFPLTVTSAQKNPTAFYLCASSSGSGANVLTFGAGSRLTVL.

V usage is TRBV12-2 and J usage is TRBJ2-7; TRBD2 is the table's D call and was not checked against the DNA. TRBV12-2 corresponds to a pseudogene. CDR3 length: 17 residues. The CDR3 bases are TGTGCAAGTCGCTTATTTCGGGGTCCCCCCACTTCGAGCGAGCAGTACTTC. The encoded protein is CASRLFRGPPTSSEQYF.